This T cell receptor (beta chain) was sequenced for a study of T-cell memory formation after mild COVID-19. Looking at the study overall: Largely donor-specific TCR clusters were found.

J was trimmed by 7 bases and V by 0 bases; bases with no gene match: 9. This CDR3 spans 16 amino acids. Germline V gene sequence: CDR1 MNHEY, CDR2 SMNVEV (reference sequence). Regarding the study as a whole: In second-wave clones peaking day 37, SARS-CoV-2 specificity remained unconfirmed. Day 15 to 85 contracting clones showed balanced CD4/CD8; day 15 to 37 expanders favored CD4+. The CD4+ clones that contracted clustered mainly within CM and EM, and the CD8+ clones concentrated in EMRA.

One entry per CDR3 protein, called by TCRdb with MiXCR from the 5' RACE reads. Counted here are 190,000 or so distinct CDR3 sequences, about 21% occurring once; the ten biggest clones make up more than 20%. Notes on this clonotype: Its antigen remains unidentified.

The sequence came from an adult woman who had mild COVID-19 (a few samples of this study predate the infection). Cell type and time point are not known. Sequenced input: PBMCs or a T cell subset sorted from them (not recorded which). The chain combines TRBV27 with TRBJ2-1; 7 nucleotides line up with TRBD2. CDR3 nucleotide sequence: TGTGCCAGCAGTTTATCGACGACTAGCCTCATAAATGAGCAGTTCTTC. It codes for CASSLSTTSLINEQFF.